The entry below describes one TCR beta chain. Its antigen is undetermined. Treatment indicated: 15 to 20 received Ad26.COV2.S at low or high dose, single or two shots; several received placebo; per-sample allocation not given. All samples were drawn on day 63, counting from the first vaccine or placebo injection. Deletions cut 5 bases from V and 3 bases from J, with 11 bases between. Germline-derived CDR1 and CDR2 are LNHDA and SQIVND (reference sequence). The CDR3 runs 13 residues. This specimen comes from a study of Ad26.COV2.S vaccination and SARS-CoV-2 variants. Overall study findings and caveats: After vaccination, reports described spike-specific CD8+ and CD4+ T cell responses as showing substantial breadth. Vaccinated and placebo-treated recipients had similar non-spike TCR breadth.

Here immunoSEQ multiplex PCR was the method, and the copy in TCRdb shows in-frame clones only, minus some. The sample has fewer than 900,000 clones, roughly nine tenths seen once. The specimen was peripheral blood, collected in a trial of Ad26.COV2.S vaccine versus placebo. This TCR was recovered from a person aged 18-60 years who received the Ad26.COV2.S COVID-19 vaccine or a placebo. The chain has TRBV19 and TRBJ2-7; D may be TRBD2 (6 bases). The CDR3 loop reads CASSPGTYYEQYF. CDR3 DNA sequence: TGTGCCAGTAGTCCCGGGACTTACTACGAGCAGTACTTC.